These 31 T cell receptor beta chains were sequenced from one sample in a study of graft-versus-host responses after intestinal transplantation (dated by TCRdb to the early 2020s). Library method: the immunoSEQ multiplex PCR assay. Entries here come from immuneACCESS through TCRdb and include only in-frame sequences with V and J called. Some clones fail to appear in such tables; in the studies checked, an unresolved V gene covers under half of the shortfall, and the cause of the remainder is unknown. The sample includes roughly 27,000 clones, with over 60% observed a single time. The top ten constitute approximately 3% of the sample. Intraepithelial and lamina propria lymphocytes were isolated from graft specimens using dithiothreitol, EDTA incubations and collagenase D digestion. This sample comprised ileum tissue, obtained 98 days after intestinal transplantation. The receptor source for this set is a human patient who received an intestinal transplant, so some T cells may come from the graft donor.

The chain has TRBV6-1 and TRBJ2-7; no clear D. The CDR3 is 17 residues long. Germline V lookup: CDR1 MNHNS, CDR2 SASEGT. V was trimmed by 2 bases and J by 0 bases, leaving 17 bases between them. The CDR3 DNA reads as TGTGCCAGCAGTGAATCCCCCGGAACCTTAAGCTCCTACGAGCAGTACTTC. As protein: CASSESPGTLSSYEQYF.

V and J are TRBV2 and TRBJ1-2, with D perhaps TRBD1 (5 bases). Germline V gives CDR1 SNHLY, CDR2 FYNNEI. The V gene lost 5 bases and the J gene lost 1 base, with 17 bases spanning the gap. This CDR3 has 16 amino acids. The CDR3 spells CASSLDRSPDNYGYTF. The DNA for the CDR3 is TGTGCCAGCAGTTTAGACAGAAGCCCAGATAACTATGGCTACACCTTC. Complete variable domain (other parts from reference TRBV2 and TRBJ1-2): EPEVTQTPSHQVTQMGQEVILRCVPISNHLYFYWYRQILGQKVEFLVSFYNNEISEKSEIFDDQFSVERPDGSNFTLKIRSTKLEDSAMYFCASSLDRSPDNYGYTFGSGTRLTVV.

The chain links TRBV2 to TRBJ1-2, with 7 bases identical to TRBD1. The CDR3 runs 13 residues. V shed 8 bases, J shed 4 bases, and the junction held 7 bases outside the gene matches. Germline V gene sequence: CDR1 SNHLY, CDR2 FYNNEI. The CDR3 here is CASGGTVIYGYTF. Written as DNA, the CDR3 is TGTGCCAGCGGTGGGACAGTAATCTATGGCTACACCTTC.

J is TRBJ2-2 and V is TRBV5-8, with D possibly matching TRBD2 (7 bases). The V end lost 0 bases, the J end lost 0 bases, and 12 bases lay between the germline ends. The CDR3 covers 17 residues. CDR1 SGHTS and CDR2 YDEGEE come from the germline V gene. The CDR3 nucleotides read TGTGCCAGCAGCTTGGTTCGGGGGGCAGCGAACACCGGGGAGCTGTTTTTT. Translation gives CASSLVRGAANTGELFF.

The gene calls are TRBV5-1 and TRBJ2-1; 12 bases align to TRBD2. This CDR3 is built from 17 residues. Germline V gives CDR1 SGHRS, CDR2 YFSETQ. V dropped 3 bases and J dropped 0; count of bases not matched to a gene: 4. In nucleotides, the CDR3 is TGCGCCAGCAGCTCCCGGACTAGCGGGAACTCCTACAATGAGCAGTTCTTC. Encoded protein: CASSSRTSGNSYNEQFF. Using reference TRBV5-1 and TRBJ2-1 for the parts outside the CDR3, the full variable domain is KAGVTQTPRYLIKTRGQQVTLSCSPISGHRSVSWYQQTPGQGLQFLFEYFSETQRNKGNFPGRFSGRQFSNSRSEMNVSTLELGDSALYLCASSSRTSGNSYNEQFFGPGTRLTVL.

The V and J genes are TRBV5-8 and TRBJ2-1; D not certain. Trimming left V 8 bases short and J 0 bases short, with 15 bases between. Germline assignment: CDR1 SGHTS and CDR2 YDEGEE. The CDR3 consists of 15 residues. The CDR3 region is CARRNSPSSYNEQFF. CDR3 nucleotide sequence: TGTGCCAGGCGGAACTCACCTAGCTCCTACAATGAGCAGTTCTTC.

This clone was recorded once. This rearrangement joins TRBV18 to TRBJ2-3; 9 nucleotides align to TRBD1. The trim removed 4 bases at V and 2 bases at J, leaving 10 bases unmatched. Per germline, CDR1 KGHSH and CDR2 LQKENI. The CDR3 is 17 residues long. CDR3 region: CASSLNPGTGITDTQYF. CDR3 nucleotide sequence: TGTGCCAGCTCACTAAACCCGGGGACAGGGATCACAGATACGCAGTATTTT.

The CDR3 loop is CAWSVGSGGEGGLDTQYF. CDR3 sequence (DNA): TGTGCCTGGAGTGTAGGGAGCGGGGGGGAAGGAGGGTTAGATACGCAGTATTTT. V gene TRBV30 combines with J gene TRBJ2-3; TRBD2 matches at 10 bases. Trimming took 0 bases from V and 5 from J; bases not matched to a gene: 14. Germline CDR1 is GTSNPN and CDR2 is SVGIG (reference sequence). The CDR3 spans 18 residues.

The gene calls are TRBV15 and TRBJ2-2; weak D call: TRBD1 (5 bases). This CDR3 region has 16 residues. Germline V lookup: CDR1 LNHNV, CDR2 YYDKDF (reference sequence). The V gene lost 1 base and the J gene lost 4 bases, with 13 bases spanning the gap. Written as DNA, the CDR3 is TGTGCCACCAGCAGAGTTAAAGGGGCCAGCACCGGGGAGCTGTTTTTT. It specifies CATSRVKGASTGELFF.

This clone is a singleton in its sample. V gene TRBV7-6 combines with J gene TRBJ2-7; D uncertain. The CDR3 is 13 amino acids. Germline lookup yields CDR1 SGHVS and CDR2 FNYEAQ. V was clipped by 11 bases and J by 0 bases, with 14 bases between them. CDR3 sequence reads: CASSRRISYEQYF. Here the CDR3 DNA reads TGTGCCTCTTCCAGAAGAATCTCCTACGAGCAGTACTTC.

The genes are TRBV5-1 and TRBJ2-4, with TRBD1 as a possible D gene (6 bases). The CDR3 is made up of 15 amino acids. V lost 1 base to trimming and J lost 8 bases, with 16 bases between them. Per the germline V gene, CDR1 is SGHRS and CDR2 is YFSETQ. The chain's CDR3 is CASSLSADRADIQYF. CDR3 coding DNA: TGCGCCAGCAGCTTGAGCGCGGACAGAGCGGACATTCAGTACTTC.

The V call is TRBV27, the J call TRBJ2-7, with D tentatively TRBD2 (5 bases). Germline CDR1 is MNHEY and CDR2 is SMNVEV (reference sequence). Trimming took 3 bases from V and 4 from J, leaving 10 bases between them. The length of the CDR3 is 13 residues. The CDR3 region is CASSFGRGYEQYF. DNA for the CDR3: TGTGCCAGCAGTTTCGGTCGGGGATACGAGCAGTACTTC.

With regard to this clone: Relative to the germline gene, one junction end is altered; a read error may explain this. The CDR3 sequence is CASNLFPGAYEQYF. In nucleotides, the CDR3 is TGCGCCAGCAACTTGTTTCCGGGGGCCTACGAGCAGTACTTC. This chain links TRBV5-1 with TRBJ2-7, with D perhaps TRBD2 (6 bases). Germline V lookup: CDR1 SGHRS, CDR2 YFSETQ. The CDR3 extends over 14 amino acids.

The V and J genes are TRBV27 and TRBJ1-1; TRBD1 is a possible D gene (5 bases). V lost 0 bases, J lost 4 bases, and 9 bases lay in between. In germline, CDR1 is MNHEY, CDR2 SMNVEV (reference sequence). CDR3 length equals 14 residues. The CDR3: CASSLSPGPTEAFF. For the CDR3, the DNA is TGTGCCAGCAGTTTATCTCCGGGACCCACTGAAGCTTTCTTT.

The chain recombines TRBV7-9 with TRBJ2-5; TRBD2 matches at 8 bases. The J call is in doubt because the DNA end fits TRBJ2-7 better. Germline V CDR1 and CDR2: SEHNR, FQNEAQ (reference sequence). This CDR3 is 12 amino acids long. The CDR3 DNA follows: TGTGCCAGCACCGGGGGGGGGTACGAGCAGTACTTC. It translates to CASTGGGYEQYF.

The genes are TRBV11-3 and TRBJ2-2; D is undetermined. The CDR3 loop spans 15 amino acids. The germline gives CDR1 SGHNT, CDR2 YENEEA. V was trimmed by 5 bases and J by 8 bases, leaving 18 bases between them. The CDR3 protein is CASSPDWGYSGELFF. As DNA, the CDR3 is TGTGCCAGCAGCCCTGACTGGGGATATTCGGGGGAGCTGTTTTTT.

On this clone: One end of the junction fails to match germline, which may point to a read error. The chain has TRBV5-1 and TRBJ1-1; unclear D gene. This CDR3 is built from 13 residues. Per germline, CDR1 SGHRS and CDR2 YFSETQ. This chain's CDR3 is CASSLIGNTEAFF. CDR3 coding DNA: TGTGCCAGCAGCTTGATCGGTAACACTGAAGCTTTCTTT.

This clone was seen only once. Different DNA sequences within this sample yield the same CDR3. DNA of the CDR3: TGTGCCAGCAGCTTCGGAGGAGGCTATGGCTACACCTTC. Translation gives CASSFGGGYGYTF. J is TRBJ1-2 and V is TRBV7-8; D is undetermined. This CDR3 is built from 13 residues. V dropped 3 bases and J dropped 4 bases, with 9 bases sitting between them. Germline V gene lookup returns CDR1 SGHVS and CDR2 FQNEAQ.

The V call is TRBV5-8, the J call TRBJ2-1; TRBD2 agrees at 11 bases. The CDR3 is made up of 16 amino acids. The V gene end was trimmed by 5 bases and the J gene end by 0 bases; junction bases not matched to a gene: 4. The germline gives CDR1 SGHTS, CDR2 YDEGEE. CDR3 bases: TGTGCCAGCAGTCTAGCGGGGGGAACCTCCTACAATGAGCAGTTCTTC. Its protein is CASSLAGGTSYNEQFF. Drawing the rest from reference TRBV5-8 and TRBJ2-1, the complete variable domain is EAGVTQSPTHLIKTRGQQATLRCSPISGHTSVYWYQQALGLGLQFLLWYDEGEERNRGNFPPRFSGRQFPNYSSELNVNALELEDSALYLCASSLAGGTSYNEQFFGPGTRLTVL.

The chain is built from TRBV9 and TRBJ2-5; D is undetermined. Germline CDR1 reads SGDLS; CDR2 reads YYNGEE. The ends were cut back, 3 bases at V and 7 bases at J, with 10 bases in the middle. This CDR3 contains 12 residues. Here the CDR3 reads CASSEIPGTQYF. Written as DNA, the CDR3 is TGTGCCAGCAGCGAGATACCGGGGACCCAGTACTTC. Full variable domain (outside the CDR3, taken from reference TRBV9 and TRBJ2-5): DSGVTQTPKHLITATGQRVTLRCSPRSGDLSVYWYQQSLDQGLQFLIQYYNGEERAKGNILERFSAQQFPDLHSELNLSSLELGDSALYFCASSEIPGTQYFGPGTRLLVL.

The CDR3 bases are TGTGCCAGCAGTGGCTTACAGGGTAGCAATCAGCCCCAGCATTTT. Translating it yields CASSGLQGSNQPQHF. The V and J genes are TRBV2 and TRBJ1-5; tentative D call: TRBD1 (6 bases). The V gene lost 4 bases and the J gene lost 0 bases, with 10 bases spanning the gap. CDR3 length: 15 residues. Germline CDR1 SNHLY, CDR2 FYNNEI.

This chain connects TRBV4-3 to TRBJ2-7; D is possibly TRBD1 (6 bases). The CDR3 extends over 16 amino acids. Trimming left V 1 base short and J 5 bases short, with 18 bases between. The germline CDR1 and CDR2 sequences are LGHNA and YSLEER. The CDR3 reads CASSQGQGFRVDEQYF. CDR3 DNA sequence: TGCGCCAGCAGCCAAGGCCAGGGGTTTAGGGTTGACGAGCAGTACTTC.

This clone was recorded once. This rearrangement joins TRBV6-5 to TRBJ1-6; D possibly corresponds to TRBD1 (6 bases). Trimming removed 5 bases from V and 10 bases from J, with 15 bases in between. There are 14 residues in the CDR3. Per germline, CDR1 MNHEY and CDR2 SVGAGI. The chain's CDR3 is CASSHDRYLSPLHF. As DNA, the CDR3 is TGTGCCAGCAGTCACGACAGGTATCTCTCACCCCTCCACTTT.

The chain carries TRBV7-8 and TRBJ2-3; 8 positions agree with TRBD2. With V trimmed by 2 bases and J by 2 bases, 6 bases remained unmatched. This CDR3 contains 16 residues. CDR1 and CDR2 (germline): SGHVS, FQNEAQ. Here the CDR3 reads CASSLFAGGLTDTQYF. The CDR3 bases are TGTGCCAGCAGCTTATTCGCGGGGGGCCTCACAGATACGCAGTATTTT.

This clone was seen a handful of times. The V and J genes are TRBV5-4 and TRBJ1-3; 8 positions agree with TRBD1. Germline V gene sequence: CDR1 SGHNT, CDR2 YYREEE (reference sequence). CDR3 length: 16 amino acids. With V trimmed by 8 bases and J by 1 base, 11 bases remained unmatched. The CDR3 region is CASRNRGQGSGNTIYF. The CDR3 region has the DNA TGTGCCAGTCGCAATAGAGGACAGGGATCTGGAAACACCATATATTTT.

The V gene is TRBV6-1, the J gene TRBJ1-3; D is undetermined. The CDR3 covers 12 residues. V lost 7 bases, J lost 0 bases, and 4 bases lay in between. Germline V gene sequence: CDR1 MNHNS, CDR2 SASEGT. In DNA, the CDR3 is TGTGCCAGCACATACTCTGGAAACACCATATATTTT. Amino acids: CASTYSGNTIYF.

V gene TRBV4-2 combines with J gene TRBJ2-3; TRBD1 might be the D (5 bases). Between the trimmed V and J ends, which lost 1 base and 5 bases, there was a span of 10 bases. Germline-derived CDR1 and CDR2 are LGHNA and YNFKEQ. The CDR3 consists of 14 residues. CDR3 bases: TGTGCCAGCAGCCAAGCAGGGTATGAAGATACGCAGTATTTT. Encoded protein: CASSQAGYEDTQYF.

The chain links TRBV5-1 to TRBJ1-2, with D perhaps TRBD1 (5 bases). Germline V CDR1 and CDR2: SGHRS, YFSETQ. V was trimmed by 2 bases and J by 3 bases, leaving 8 bases between them. This CDR3 has 13 residues. The CDR3 nucleotides are TGCGCCAGCAGCTTTGGAGGGGACTATGGCTACACCTTC. It is translated as CASSFGGDYGYTF.

The CDR3: CASSFRGLMKTGNTIYF. In DNA form, the CDR3 reads TGTGCCAGCAGTTTTAGAGGTTTGATGAAAACTGGAAACACCATATATTTT. The chain couples TRBV28 to TRBJ1-3; no reliable D call. CDR3 length: 17 amino acids. CDR1 is MDHEN and CDR2 is SYDVKM in the germline V gene. Trimming shortened V by 3 bases and J by 2 bases, and 17 bases separated the two germline ends.

V usage is TRBV7-9 and J usage is TRBJ1-6, with no clear D. The CDR3 consists of 14 residues. The germline CDR1 and CDR2 sequences are SEHNR and FQNEAQ (reference sequence). The V end lost 3 bases, the J end lost 5 bases, and 8 bases lay between the germline ends. The CDR3 protein is CASSFSQHNSPLHF. DNA of the CDR3: TGTGCCAGCAGCTTCTCACAGCATAATTCACCCCTCCACTTT.

The chain couples TRBV20-1 to TRBJ2-7, with 9 bases that match TRBD2. CDR1 and CDR2 (germline): DFQATT, SNEGSKA (reference sequence). The length of the CDR3 is 11 residues. Here the CDR3 DNA reads TGCAGGGTCCCGCGGGGGGGGGAGCAGTACTTC. Translating gives CRVPRGGEQYF.